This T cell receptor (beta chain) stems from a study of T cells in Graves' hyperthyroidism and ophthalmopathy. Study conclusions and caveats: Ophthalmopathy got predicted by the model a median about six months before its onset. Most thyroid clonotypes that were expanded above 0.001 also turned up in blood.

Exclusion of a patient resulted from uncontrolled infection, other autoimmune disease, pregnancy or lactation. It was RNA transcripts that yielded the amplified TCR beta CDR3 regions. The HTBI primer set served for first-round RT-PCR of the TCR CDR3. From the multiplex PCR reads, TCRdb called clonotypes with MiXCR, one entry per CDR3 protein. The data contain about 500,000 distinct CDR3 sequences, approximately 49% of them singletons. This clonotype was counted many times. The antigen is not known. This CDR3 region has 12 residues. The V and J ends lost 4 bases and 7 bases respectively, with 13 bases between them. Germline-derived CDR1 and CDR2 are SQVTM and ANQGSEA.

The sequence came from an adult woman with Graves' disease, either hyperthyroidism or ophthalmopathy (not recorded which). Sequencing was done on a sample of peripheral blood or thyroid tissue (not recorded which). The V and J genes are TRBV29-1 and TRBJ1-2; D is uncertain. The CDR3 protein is CSVVVGPSGYTF. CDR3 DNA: TGCAGCGTTGTTGTCGGACCGAGTGGCTACACCTTC.